This entry lists 29 T cell receptor beta chains sequenced from one sample in a study of T cell changes during pregnancy in multiple sclerosis. TCRdb's table, derived via immunoSEQ multiplex PCR, lists solely in-frame clones and lacks some. Of around 43,000 clones listed, approximately 92% are singletons. The sample was CD4+ T cells from peripheral blood mononuclear cells, taken in the first trimester of pregnancy. The source is a female donor with multiple sclerosis, enrolled in a pregnancy study.

This chain uses TRBV11-2 with TRBJ2-1, with D possibly matching TRBD2 (5 bases). Germline V gives CDR1 SGHAT, CDR2 FQNNGV. This CDR3 region has 14 residues. The V end was cut by 5 bases, the J end by 6 bases, with 14 bases between. As DNA, the CDR3 is TGTGCCAGCAGCGCCGGGGTGGGGTTCAATGAGCAGTTCTTC. It is translated as CASSAGVGFNEQFF.

The chain couples TRBV6-1 to TRBJ1-2; D is uncertain. The CDR3 has 14 amino acids. V lost 0 bases and J 5 bases, leaving 10 bases between the germline ends. Germline assignment: CDR1 MNHNS and CDR2 SASEGT. The CDR3 DNA reads as TGTGCCAGCAGTGAAGCGACGGAGACGTATGGCTACACCTTC. The encoded protein is CASSEATETYGYTF.

For this clone: One end of the junction fails to match germline, which may point to a read error. The CDR3 reads CASSLLASAGQATQYF. In DNA form, the CDR3 reads TGTGCCAGTAGTCTCCTCGCTAGCGCGGGCCAAGCGACCCAGTACTTC. This sequence joins TRBV19 and TRBJ2-5; TRBD2 might be the D (6 bases). The germline V gene has CDR1 LNHDA and CDR2 SQIVND (reference sequence). The CDR3 is made up of 16 amino acids.

The V gene is TRBV29-1, the J gene TRBJ2-4; 9 nucleotides agree with TRBD2. V dropped 4 bases and J dropped 8; count of bases not matched to a gene: 12. Germline CDR1 reads SQVTM; CDR2 reads ANQGSEA. The CDR3 length is 15 residues. CDR3 nucleotides: TGCAGCGTTGGCCCCGGGACTAGCAGGTTGGACATTCAGTACTTC. The encoded protein is CSVGPGTSRLDIQYF.

The chain carries TRBV18 and TRBJ1-1; 11 bases match TRBD1. Losses at the gene ends were 3 bases for V and 4 bases for J; bases not matched to a gene: 7. This CDR3 is 16 amino acids long. Germline values: CDR1 KGHSH, CDR2 LQKENI. For the CDR3, the DNA is TGTGCCAGCTCACCCCCCGGACAGGGGGCGCCCACTGAAGCTTTCTTT. This gives the protein CASSPPGQGAPTEAFF. Complete variable domain (other parts from reference TRBV18 and TRBJ1-1): NAGVMQNPRHLVRRRGQEARLRCSPMKGHSHVYWYRQLPEEGLKFMVYLQKENIIDESGMPKERFSAEFPKEGPSILRIQQVVRGDSAAYFCASSPPGQGAPTEAFFGQGTRLTVV.

This chain joins TRBV5-1 and TRBJ2-1, with 11 bases identical to TRBD2. There are 14 residues in the CDR3. Germline CDR1 and CDR2: SGHRS and YFSETQ. Trimming at V came to 4 bases and at J to 8 bases, leaving 5 bases not matched to a gene. For the CDR3, the DNA is TGCGCCAGCAGCGAGACTAGCGGGATCTATGAGCAGTTCTTC. This sequence encodes CASSETSGIYEQFF.

The rearrangement links TRBV4-3 to TRBJ2-1, with 12 bases fitting TRBD2. Trimming took 4 bases from V and 2 from J; bases not matched to a gene: 6. The CDR3 loop spans 17 amino acids. CDR1 and CDR2 from the germline V gene are LGHNA and YSLEER. The CDR3 coding sequence is TGCGCCAGCAGCCTGGGGACTAGCGGGTTTACCTACAATGAGCAGTTCTTC. Amino acids: CASSLGTSGFTYNEQFF.

The J gene is TRBJ2-7, the V gene TRBV2, with 9 bases identical to TRBD2. This CDR3 contains 14 residues. Germline CDR1 is SNHLY and CDR2 is FYNNEI. V lost 7 bases to trimming and J lost 0 bases; unmatched junction nucleotides: 4. The CDR3 sequence is CASKSSGVSYEQYF. The CDR3 region has the DNA TGTGCCAGCAAGTCTAGCGGGGTCTCCTACGAGCAGTACTTC.

The chain carries TRBV2 and TRBJ2-7; D is unclear. Between the trimmed V and J ends, which lost 7 bases and 3 bases, there was a span of 10 bases. Germline V gene lookup returns CDR1 SNHLY and CDR2 FYNNEI. CDR3 size: 12 residues. CDR3 protein: CASNTRHYEQYF. The DNA of the CDR3 is TGTGCCAGCAATACCAGGCACTACGAGCAGTACTTC.

The J gene is TRBJ2-1, the V gene TRBV7-3; no clear D gene. From germline, CDR1 is SGHTA and CDR2 FQGTGA. This CDR3 has 12 amino acids. V lost 4 bases and J lost 9, with 10 bases in between. CDR3 region: CASSSRPGEQFF. The DNA of the CDR3 is TGTGCCAGCAGCTCCCGCCCGGGTGAGCAGTTCTTC.

The chain joins TRBV19 to TRBJ1-3; tentative D call: TRBD1 (6 bases). V was cut by 11 bases and J by 0 bases, with 17 bases left in between. The CDR3 extends over 15 amino acids. The V gene's germline CDR1 is LNHDA and CDR2 SQIVND (reference sequence). DNA for the CDR3: TGTGCCGGGGGGGACACTAAACTCTCTGGAAACACCATATATTTT. Encoded protein: CAGGDTKLSGNTIYF.

The chain carries TRBV11-2 and TRBJ1-1; no firm D call. The CDR3 consists of 18 residues. Germline CDR1 reads SGHAT; CDR2 reads FQNNGV. The ends were cut back, 5 bases at V and 5 bases at J, with 27 bases in the middle. CDR3 amino acids: CASSVARKFGPARTEAFF. CDR3 DNA sequence: TGTGCCAGCAGCGTCGCCCGTAAGTTTGGGCCGGCACGAACTGAAGCTTTCTTT.

The chain has TRBV5-6 and TRBJ2-3, with a possible D match to TRBD1 (6 bases). The V and J ends lost 1 base and 1 base respectively, with 13 bases between them. This CDR3 region has 16 residues. Germline V gives CDR1 SGHDT, CDR2 YYEEEE. CDR3 in DNA: TGTGCCAGCAGCTTGCAGGGGCGGCAGGGCACAGATACGCAGTATTTT. As protein: CASSLQGRQGTDTQYF.

The chain uses TRBV10-3 and TRBJ2-2, with 14 bases lining up with TRBD2. Trimming removed 10 bases from V and 0 bases from J; junction bases left unmatched: 10. The CDR3 covers 18 residues. Germline CDR1 is ENHRY and CDR2 is SYGVKD. The CDR3 DNA follows: TGTGCCACATCGTCGGGACTAGCGGGAGTACCGAACACCGGGGAGCTGTTTTTT. Its protein is CATSSGLAGVPNTGELFF.

This chain joins TRBV27 and TRBJ2-7, with TRBD2 identical over 10 bases. This CDR3 spans 15 amino acids. The ends lost 2 bases at V and 4 bases at J; junction bases unmatched: 5. Germline V gives CDR1 MNHEY, CDR2 SMNVEV (reference sequence). The DNA of the CDR3 is TGTGCCAGCAGTTTAGTAGCGGGGGGCCTATACGAGCAGTACTTC. Translation: CASSLVAGGLYEQYF.

The V and J genes are TRBV5-5 and TRBJ2-7; D unclear. Germline lookup yields CDR1 SGHKS and CDR2 YYEKEE (reference sequence). The V end was cut by 1 base, the J end by 3 bases, with 5 bases between. CDR3 length: 12 residues. The chain's CDR3 is CASSLNNYEQYF. The CDR3 DNA sequence: TGTGCCAGCAGCTTGAATAACTACGAGCAGTACTTC.

J is TRBJ2-1 and V is TRBV10-3; D ambiguous. CDR1 is ENHRY and CDR2 is SYGVKD in the germline V gene. This CDR3 comprises 14 residues. Trimming left V 11 bases short and J 4 bases short, with 18 bases between. DNA of the CDR3: TGTGCCGTCTCCATAGCAGAGACTTACAATGAGCAGTTCTTC. Protein: CAVSIAETYNEQFF.

This clone was picked up one time. The chain joins TRBV28 to TRBJ1-2; 9 nucleotides line up with TRBD1. The CDR3 is made up of 17 amino acids. Germline V gene sequence: CDR1 MDHEN, CDR2 SYDVKM. V trimming: 4 bases; J trimming: 3 bases; junction bases outside the gene matches: 12. This CDR3 reads CASSSGTGLSRDYGYTF. The CDR3 coding sequence is TGTGCCAGCAGTTCAGGGACAGGGTTGAGTAGGGACTATGGCTACACCTTC.

This chain connects TRBV5-1 to TRBJ2-5, with 9 bases lining up with TRBD2. The V and J ends lost 1 base and 4 bases, in that order; junction bases with no gene match: 8. Germline V gene data show CDR1 as SGHRS and CDR2 as YFSETQ. This CDR3 region has 16 residues. Written as DNA, the CDR3 is TGCGCCAGCAGCTTGTCGCAGCGGGAGGATGTAGAGACCCAGTACTTC. The encoded protein is CASSLSQREDVETQYF.

The chain couples TRBV27 to TRBJ2-1; perhaps TRBD1 as D (8 bases). V lost 5 bases and J lost 8, with 16 bases in between. Germline CDR1 and CDR2: MNHEY and SMNVEV (reference sequence). The CDR3 is made up of 14 amino acids. In nucleotides, the CDR3 is TGTGCCAGCAGTGATCGGACAGGGAGGGATGAGCAGTTCTTC. As protein: CASSDRTGRDEQFF.

This clone was seen only a few times. The genes are TRBV2 and TRBJ2-7; 13 bases fit TRBD2. Germline V CDR1 and CDR2: SNHLY, FYNNEI. The junction had 8 bases not matched to a gene; V was cut back by 6 bases and J by 0 bases. The CDR3 consists of 17 residues. This CDR3 is CASSGGTSGKSSYEQYF. The CDR3 DNA reads as TGTGCCAGCAGCGGAGGGACTAGCGGGAAGAGCTCCTACGAGCAGTACTTC.

The rearrangement joins TRBV27 to TRBJ2-7; TRBD1 is a possible D gene (5 bases). Germline V gene data show CDR1 as MNHEY and CDR2 as SMNVEV (reference sequence). CDR3 length: 14 residues. V gave up 2 bases and J gave up 6 bases, with 14 bases separating them. CDR3 DNA sequence: TGTGCCAGCAGTTTAGTCAGGGAACCTGGCGAGCAGTACTTC. The encoded protein is CASSLVREPGEQYF.

The rearrangement uses TRBV28 and TRBJ1-1, with 8 positions matching TRBD1. Germline V gives CDR1 MDHEN, CDR2 SYDVKM. Trimming took 10 bases from V and 1 from J; bases not matched to a gene: 5. The CDR3 has 13 amino acids. The CDR3 bases are TGTGCCACCGAGACAGGGGCGAACACTGAAGCTTTCTTT. Translated, it gives CATETGANTEAFF. Full variable domain (rest looked up from reference TRBV28 and TRBJ1-1): DVKVTQSSRYLVKRTGEKVFLECVQDMDHENMFWYRQDPGLGLRLIYFSYDVKMKEKGDIPEGYSVSREKKERFSLILESASTNQTSMYLCATETGANTEAFFGQGTRLTVV.

The rearrangement joins TRBV19 to TRBJ2-1; weak D call: TRBD1 (6 bases). Trimming left V 6 bases short and J 9 bases short, with 15 bases between. The germline V gene encodes CDR1 LNHDA and CDR2 SQIVND (reference sequence). The CDR3 has 13 residues. The CDR3 region is CASSPMGAGEQFF. DNA of the CDR3: TGTGCCAGTAGCCCGATGGGGGCCGGTGAGCAGTTCTTC.

This chain connects TRBV4-1 to TRBJ2-5; the match to TRBD1 covers 8 bases. V lost 0 bases, J lost 7 bases, and 7 bases stayed unmatched. The CDR3 runs to 15 residues. From germline, CDR1 is MGHRA and CDR2 YSYEKL. CDR3 sequence reads: CASSQDGQGATTQYF. The CDR3 nucleotides read TGCGCCAGCAGCCAAGACGGGCAGGGGGCTACGACCCAGTACTTC.

The J gene is TRBJ1-2, the V gene TRBV28; the D gene is possibly TRBD1 (6 bases). Trimming pared 5 bases from V and 0 bases from J, leaving 13 bases between. The CDR3 has 15 residues. Germline CDR1 reads MDHEN; CDR2 reads SYDVKM. The CDR3 protein is CASSLHRAANYGYTF. The CDR3 region has the DNA TGTGCCAGCAGTCTGCACAGGGCAGCTAACTATGGCTACACCTTC.

This chain joins TRBV5-4 and TRBJ2-5; TRBD1 is a possible D gene (6 bases). CDR1 and CDR2 from the germline V gene are SGHNT and YYREEE (reference sequence). The length of the CDR3 is 15 residues. Trimming took off 4 bases at V and 5 bases at J, with 18 bases between the two ends. CDR3: CASSTQQGSEETQYF. The CDR3 DNA follows: TGTGCCAGCAGCACCCAACAGGGATCCGAGGAGACCCAGTACTTC.

The rearrangement links TRBV4-1 to TRBJ2-5, with 14 bases that match TRBD2. This CDR3 contains 16 residues. The germline gives CDR1 MGHRA, CDR2 YSYEKL. Trimming at V came to 4 bases and at J to 2 bases, leaving 3 bases not matched to a gene. The CDR3 here is CASSPGLAGGQETQYF. The DNA of the CDR3 is TGCGCCAGCAGCCCCGGACTAGCGGGAGGTCAAGAGACCCAGTACTTC.

This chain joins TRBV7-2 and TRBJ2-5, with 7 bases aligning to TRBD2. Trimming took 5 bases from V and 5 from J; bases not matched to a gene: 8. The CDR3 contains 14 residues. Germline V lookup: CDR1 SGHTA, CDR2 FQGNSA. CDR3 amino acids: CASSNTLAMETQYF. In nucleotides, the CDR3 is TGTGCCAGCAGCAATACACTAGCGATGGAGACCCAGTACTTC.